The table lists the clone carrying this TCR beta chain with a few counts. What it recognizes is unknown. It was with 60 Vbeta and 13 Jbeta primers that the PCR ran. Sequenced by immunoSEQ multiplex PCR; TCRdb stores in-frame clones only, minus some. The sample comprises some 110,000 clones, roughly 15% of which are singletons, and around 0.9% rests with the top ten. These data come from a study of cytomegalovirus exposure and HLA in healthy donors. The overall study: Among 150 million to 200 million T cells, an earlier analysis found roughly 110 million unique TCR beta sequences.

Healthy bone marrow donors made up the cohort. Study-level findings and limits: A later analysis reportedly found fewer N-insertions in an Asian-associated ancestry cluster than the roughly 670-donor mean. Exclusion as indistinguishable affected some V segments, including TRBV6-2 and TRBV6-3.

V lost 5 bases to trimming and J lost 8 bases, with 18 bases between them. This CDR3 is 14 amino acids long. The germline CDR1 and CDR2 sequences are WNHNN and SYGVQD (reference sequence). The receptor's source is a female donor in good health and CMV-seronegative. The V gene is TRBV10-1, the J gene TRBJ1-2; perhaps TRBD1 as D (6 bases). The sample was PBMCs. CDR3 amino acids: CASSRNRVRRGYTF. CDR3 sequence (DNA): TGCGCCAGCAGTAGAAACAGGGTGCGGCGAGGCTACACCTTC.